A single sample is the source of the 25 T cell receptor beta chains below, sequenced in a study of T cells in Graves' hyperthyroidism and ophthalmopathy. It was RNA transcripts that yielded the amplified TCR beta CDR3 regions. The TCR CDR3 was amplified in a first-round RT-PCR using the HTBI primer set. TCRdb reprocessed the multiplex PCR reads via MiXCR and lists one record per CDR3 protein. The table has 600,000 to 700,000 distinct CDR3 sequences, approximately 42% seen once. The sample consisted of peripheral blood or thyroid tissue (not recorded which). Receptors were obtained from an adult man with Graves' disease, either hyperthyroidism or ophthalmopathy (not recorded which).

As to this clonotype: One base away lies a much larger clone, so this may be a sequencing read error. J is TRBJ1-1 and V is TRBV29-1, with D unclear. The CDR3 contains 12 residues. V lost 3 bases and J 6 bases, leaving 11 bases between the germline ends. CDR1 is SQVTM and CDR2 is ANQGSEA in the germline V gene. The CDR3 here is CSVDDRSAEAFF. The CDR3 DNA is TGCAGCGTTGACGACCGGAGCGCTGAAGCTTTCTTT.

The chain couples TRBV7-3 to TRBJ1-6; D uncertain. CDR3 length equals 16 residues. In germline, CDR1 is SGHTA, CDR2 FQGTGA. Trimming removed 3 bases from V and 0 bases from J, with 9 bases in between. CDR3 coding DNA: TGTGCCAGCAGCTTTGGACCGACCTCCTATAATTCACCCCTCCACTTT. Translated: CASSFGPTSYNSPLHF.

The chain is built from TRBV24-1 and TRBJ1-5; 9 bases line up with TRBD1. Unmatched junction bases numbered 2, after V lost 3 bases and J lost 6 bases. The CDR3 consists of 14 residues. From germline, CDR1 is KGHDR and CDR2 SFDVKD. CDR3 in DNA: TGTGCCACCAGTGATCGGACAGGGGTTCAGCCCCAGCATTTT. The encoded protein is CATSDRTGVQPQHF.

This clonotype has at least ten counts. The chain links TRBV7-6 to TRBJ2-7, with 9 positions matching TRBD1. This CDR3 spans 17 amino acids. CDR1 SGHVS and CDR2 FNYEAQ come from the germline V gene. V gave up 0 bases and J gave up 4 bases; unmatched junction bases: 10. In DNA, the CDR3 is TGTGCCAGCAGCTTAGCAGCCGCTACAGGGACAGGGTACGAGCAGTACTTC. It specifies CASSLAAATGTGYEQYF.

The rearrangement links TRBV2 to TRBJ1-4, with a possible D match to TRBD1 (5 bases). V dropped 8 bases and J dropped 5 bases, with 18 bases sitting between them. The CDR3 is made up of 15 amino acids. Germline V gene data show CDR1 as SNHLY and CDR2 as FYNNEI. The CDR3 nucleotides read TGTGCCAGCCGAACGACCGGGACCCTAAATGAAAAACTGTTTTTT. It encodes CASRTTGTLNEKLFF. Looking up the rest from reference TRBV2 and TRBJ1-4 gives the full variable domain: EPEVTQTPSHQVTQMGQEVILRCVPISNHLYFYWYRQILGQKVEFLVSFYNNEISEKSEIFDDQFSVERPDGSNFTLKIRSTKLEDSAMYFCASRTTGTLNEKLFFGSGTQLSVL.

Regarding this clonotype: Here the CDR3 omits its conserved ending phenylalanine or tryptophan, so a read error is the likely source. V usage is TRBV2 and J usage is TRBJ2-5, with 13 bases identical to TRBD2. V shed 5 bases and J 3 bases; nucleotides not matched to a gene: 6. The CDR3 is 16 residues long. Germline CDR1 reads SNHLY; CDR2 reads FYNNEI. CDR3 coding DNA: TGTGCCAGCAGTTACCAAGGACTAGCGGGAGAAGAGACCCAGTACTCC. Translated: CASSYQGLAGEETQYS.

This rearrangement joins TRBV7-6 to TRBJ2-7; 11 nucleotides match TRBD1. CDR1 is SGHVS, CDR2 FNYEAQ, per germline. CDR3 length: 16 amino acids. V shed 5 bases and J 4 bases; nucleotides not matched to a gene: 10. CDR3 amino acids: CASSLGQGAGPYEQYF. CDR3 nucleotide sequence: TGTGCCAGCAGCCTAGGACAGGGGGCAGGACCGTACGAGCAGTACTTC.

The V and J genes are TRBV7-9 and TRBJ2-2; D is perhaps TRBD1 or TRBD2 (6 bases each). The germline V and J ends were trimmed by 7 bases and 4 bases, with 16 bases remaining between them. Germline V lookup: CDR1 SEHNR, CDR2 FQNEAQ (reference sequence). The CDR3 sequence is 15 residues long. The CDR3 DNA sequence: TGTGCCAGCAAGGCCGGGGGCCGGGGCACCGGGGAGCTGTTTTTT. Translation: CASKAGGRGTGELFF. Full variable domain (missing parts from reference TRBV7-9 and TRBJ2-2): DTGVSQNPRHKITKRGQNVTFRCDPISEHNRLYWYRQTLGQGPEFLTYFQNEAQLEKSRLLSDRFSAERPKGSFSTLEIQRTEQGDSAMYLCASKAGGRGTGELFFGEGSRLTVL.

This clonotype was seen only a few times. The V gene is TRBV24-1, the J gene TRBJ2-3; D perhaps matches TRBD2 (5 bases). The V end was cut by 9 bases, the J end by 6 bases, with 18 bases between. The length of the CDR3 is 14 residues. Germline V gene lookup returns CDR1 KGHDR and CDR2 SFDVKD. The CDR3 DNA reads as TGTGCCACCGCGCCTTCGGGAAGGGAGGATACGCAGTATTTT. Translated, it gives CATAPSGREDTQYF.

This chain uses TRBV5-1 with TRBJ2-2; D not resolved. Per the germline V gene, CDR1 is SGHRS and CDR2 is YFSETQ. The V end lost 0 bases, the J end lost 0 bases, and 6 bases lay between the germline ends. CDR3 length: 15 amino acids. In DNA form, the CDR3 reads TGCGCCAGCAGCTTGGTTCTAGCGAACACCGGGGAGCTGTTTTTT. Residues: CASSLVLANTGELFF.

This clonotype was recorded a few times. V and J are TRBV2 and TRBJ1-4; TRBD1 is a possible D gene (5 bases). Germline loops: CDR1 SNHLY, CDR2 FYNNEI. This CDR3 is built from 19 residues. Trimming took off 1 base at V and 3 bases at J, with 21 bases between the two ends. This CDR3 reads CASSEVTGRRGQSNEKLFF. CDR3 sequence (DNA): TGTGCCAGCAGTGAAGTAACAGGAAGAAGGGGTCAATCTAATGAAAAACTGTTTTTT.

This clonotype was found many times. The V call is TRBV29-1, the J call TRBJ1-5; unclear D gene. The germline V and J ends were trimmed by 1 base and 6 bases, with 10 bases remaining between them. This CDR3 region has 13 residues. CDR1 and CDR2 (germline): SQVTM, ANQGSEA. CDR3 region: CSVEGGPGQPQHF. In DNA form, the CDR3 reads TGCAGCGTTGAAGGGGGTCCCGGTCAGCCCCAGCATTTT.

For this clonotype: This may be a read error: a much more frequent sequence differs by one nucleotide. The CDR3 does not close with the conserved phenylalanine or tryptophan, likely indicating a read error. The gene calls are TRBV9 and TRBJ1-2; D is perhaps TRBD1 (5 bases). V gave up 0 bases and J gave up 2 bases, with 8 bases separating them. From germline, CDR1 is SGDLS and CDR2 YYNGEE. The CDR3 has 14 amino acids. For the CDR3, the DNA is TGTGCCAGCAGCGTAGAAGGGACGAACTATGGCTACACCCTC. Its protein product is CASSVEGTNYGYTL.

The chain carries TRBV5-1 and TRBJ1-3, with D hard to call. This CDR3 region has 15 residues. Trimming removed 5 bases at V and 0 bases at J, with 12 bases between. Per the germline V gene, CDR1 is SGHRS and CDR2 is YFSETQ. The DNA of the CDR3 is TGCGCCAGCAGAGACGTCGGTAGCTCTGGAAACACCATATATTTT. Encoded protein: CASRDVGSSGNTIYF.

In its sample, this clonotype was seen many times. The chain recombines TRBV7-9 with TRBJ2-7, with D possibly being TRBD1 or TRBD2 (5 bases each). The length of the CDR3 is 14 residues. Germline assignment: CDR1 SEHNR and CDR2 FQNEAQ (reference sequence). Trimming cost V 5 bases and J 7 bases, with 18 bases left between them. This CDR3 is CASSPPGPVLEQYF. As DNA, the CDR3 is TGTGCCAGCAGCCCTCCGGGACCTGTCTTAGAGCAGTACTTC.

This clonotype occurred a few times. Here the CDR3 DNA reads TGTGCCAGCAGCTTAACAGGGCAGGGGGCAACTAATGAAAAACTGTTTTTT. Residues: CASSLTGQGATNEKLFF. The chain recombines TRBV7-9 with TRBJ1-4, with TRBD1 matching 7 bases. V shed 2 bases and J 0 bases; nucleotides not matched to a gene: 6. CDR1 and CDR2 (germline): SEHNR, FQNEAQ (reference sequence). The CDR3 sequence is 17 residues long.

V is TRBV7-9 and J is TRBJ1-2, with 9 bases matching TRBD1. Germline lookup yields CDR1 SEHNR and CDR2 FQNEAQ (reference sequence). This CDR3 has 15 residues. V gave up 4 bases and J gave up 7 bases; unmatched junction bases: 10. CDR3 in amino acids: CASSSHDLQGAGYTF. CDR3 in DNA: TGTGCCAGCAGCTCGCACGACCTACAGGGGGCTGGCTACACCTTC.

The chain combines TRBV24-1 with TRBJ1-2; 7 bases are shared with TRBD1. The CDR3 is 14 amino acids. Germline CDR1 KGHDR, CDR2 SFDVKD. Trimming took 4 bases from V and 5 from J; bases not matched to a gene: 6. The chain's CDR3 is CATSDTGVRYGYTF. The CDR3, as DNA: TGTGCCACCAGTGACACAGGGGTTAGGTATGGCTACACCTTC.

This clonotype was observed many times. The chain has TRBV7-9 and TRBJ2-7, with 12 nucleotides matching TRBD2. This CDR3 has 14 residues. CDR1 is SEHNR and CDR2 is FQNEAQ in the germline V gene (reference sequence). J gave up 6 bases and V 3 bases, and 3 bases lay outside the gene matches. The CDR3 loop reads CASSLGGLAGEQYF. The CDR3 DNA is TGTGCCAGCAGCTTGGGGGGACTAGCGGGCGAGCAGTACTTC.

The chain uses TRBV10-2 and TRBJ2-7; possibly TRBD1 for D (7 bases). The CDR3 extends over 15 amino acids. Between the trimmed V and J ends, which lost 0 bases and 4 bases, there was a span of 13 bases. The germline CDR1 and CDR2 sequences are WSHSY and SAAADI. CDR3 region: CASSESAGGFYEQYF. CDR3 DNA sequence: TGCGCCAGCAGTGAGTCCGCAGGGGGGTTTTACGAGCAGTACTTC.

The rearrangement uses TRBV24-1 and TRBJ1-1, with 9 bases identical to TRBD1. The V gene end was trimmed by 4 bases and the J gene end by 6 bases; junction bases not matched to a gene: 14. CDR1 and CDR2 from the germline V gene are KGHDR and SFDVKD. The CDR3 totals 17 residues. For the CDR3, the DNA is TGTGCCACCAGTGAGGCCGGGACAGGGACTGGATCCCCTGAAGCTTTCTTT. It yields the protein CATSEAGTGTGSPEAFF.

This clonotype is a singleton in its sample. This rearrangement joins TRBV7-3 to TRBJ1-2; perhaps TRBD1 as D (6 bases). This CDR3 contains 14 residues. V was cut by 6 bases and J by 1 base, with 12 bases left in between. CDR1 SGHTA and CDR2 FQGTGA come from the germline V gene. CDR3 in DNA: TGTGCCAGCAGTCCGGAACAGGGTAACTATGGCTACACCTTC. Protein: CASSPEQGNYGYTF.

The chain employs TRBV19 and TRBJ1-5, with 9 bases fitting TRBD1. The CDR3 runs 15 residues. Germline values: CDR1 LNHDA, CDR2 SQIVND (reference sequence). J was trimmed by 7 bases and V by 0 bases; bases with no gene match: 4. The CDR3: CASSIEDRGGQPQHF. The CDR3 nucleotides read TGTGCCAGTAGTATAGAGGACAGGGGCGGCCAGCCCCAGCATTTT.

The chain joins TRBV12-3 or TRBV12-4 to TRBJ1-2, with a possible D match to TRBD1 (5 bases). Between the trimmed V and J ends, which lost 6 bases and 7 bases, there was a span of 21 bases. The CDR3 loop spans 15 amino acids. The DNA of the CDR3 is TGTGCCAGCAGCCGCGGGACCGCTAACGCCGGTGGCTACACCTTC. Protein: CASSRGTANAGGYTF.

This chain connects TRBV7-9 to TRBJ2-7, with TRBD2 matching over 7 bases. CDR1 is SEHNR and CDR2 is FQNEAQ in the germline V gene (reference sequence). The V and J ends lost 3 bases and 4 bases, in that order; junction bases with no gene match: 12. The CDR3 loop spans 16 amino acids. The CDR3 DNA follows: TGTGCCAGCAGCTTGGATTCCGGGACTACCGAATACGAGCAGTACTTC. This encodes CASSLDSGTTEYEQYF.